A single sample gave rise to the 15 T cell receptor beta chains below, sequenced in a study of blood T cell repertoires in COVID-19. Libraries were prepared by immunoSEQ multiplex PCR; TCRdb keeps only in-frame clonotypes and omits some of them. The table includes around 110,000 clones, approximately 84% detected once. The sample was peripheral blood. The receptors were gathered from an older man with active or convalescent COVID-19.

The chain uses TRBV6-4 and TRBJ1-2; no clear D gene. The CDR3 consists of 13 residues. V was clipped by 6 bases and J by 1 base, with 9 bases between them. Germline-derived CDR1 and CDR2 are MRHNA and SNTAGT. The CDR3 sequence is CASRSPVNYGYTF. For the CDR3, the DNA is TGTGCCAGCAGATCTCCGGTTAACTATGGCTACACCTTC.

This chain links TRBV5-4 with TRBJ1-2; D gene unclear. Trimming took 0 bases from V and 3 from J, leaving 6 bases between them. This CDR3 region has 13 residues. CDR1 is SGHNT, CDR2 YYREEE, per germline (reference sequence). CDR3 in DNA: TGTGCCAGCAGCTTGGTGGGAGACTATGGCTACACCTTC. Protein product: CASSLVGDYGYTF.

This clone was counted only a few times. This chain links TRBV20-1 with TRBJ2-7; the D gene is possibly TRBD1 (5 bases). CDR1 DFQATT and CDR2 SNEGSKA come from the germline V gene (reference sequence). CDR3 length: 12 residues. The V gene lost 3 bases and the J gene lost 5 bases, with 11 bases spanning the gap. CDR3 loop: CSASLQDHEQYF. The CDR3 DNA reads as TGCAGTGCTAGTCTACAGGACCACGAGCAGTACTTC.

This chain uses TRBV10-3 with TRBJ2-3; D is uncertain. The CDR3 totals 15 residues. Looked up from germline, CDR1 is ENHRY and CDR2 is SYGVKD. Trimming took off 5 bases at V and 1 base at J, with 13 bases between the two ends. CDR3 nucleotides: TGTGCCATCAGTACCTCTGGAACAGGCACAGATACGCAGTATTTT. It is translated as CAISTSGTGTDTQYF.

A few counts support this clone. The gene calls are TRBV5-1 and TRBJ1-2; weak D call: TRBD1 (5 bases). Germline CDR1 reads SGHRS; CDR2 reads YFSETQ. Trimming stripped 3 bases from V and 1 base from J, with 13 bases between. The CDR3 totals 15 residues. This chain's CDR3 is CASSYRLTVNYGYTF. The CDR3 DNA follows: TGCGCCAGCAGCTACCGATTGACAGTTAACTATGGCTACACCTTC.

The chain combines TRBV6-4 with TRBJ2-7, with 7 bases identical to TRBD1. CDR1 and CDR2 from the germline V gene are MRHNA and SNTAGT. The length of the CDR3 is 16 residues. J was trimmed by 0 bases and V by 2 bases; bases with no gene match: 7. The CDR3 spells CASSDPVGTVSYEQYF. The CDR3 bases are TGTGCCAGCAGTGACCCCGTTGGGACAGTCTCCTACGAGCAGTACTTC.

This chain links TRBV9 with TRBJ2-5; 7 nucleotides align to TRBD2. After removal of 4 bases from V and 4 bases from J, the junction contained 4 bases not matched to a gene. The CDR3 consists of 13 residues. CDR1 and CDR2 from the germline V gene are SGDLS and YYNGEE. In nucleotides, the CDR3 is TGTGCCAGCAGCCCAACGGGGGGAGAGACCCAGTACTTC. Amino acid sequence: CASSPTGGETQYF.

V usage is TRBV5-1 and J usage is TRBJ2-5, with 10 bases matching TRBD2. There are 16 residues in the CDR3. J gave up 3 bases and V 4 bases, and 9 bases lay outside the gene matches. The germline V gene encodes CDR1 SGHRS and CDR2 YFSETQ. This CDR3 is CASSQFPSGGEETQYF. The CDR3 DNA sequence: TGCGCCAGCAGCCAATTCCCGAGCGGGGGGGAAGAGACCCAGTACTTC. Based on the CDR3 plus reference TRBV5-1 and TRBJ2-5, the full variable domain is KAGVTQTPRYLIKTRGQQVTLSCSPISGHRSVSWYQQTPGQGLQFLFEYFSETQRNKGNFPGRFSGRQFSNSRSEMNVSTLELGDSALYLCASSQFPSGGEETQYFGPGTRLLVL.

The genes are TRBV19 and TRBJ1-2; D is unclear. V was cut by 4 bases and J by 2 bases, with 14 bases left in between. The CDR3 spans 15 residues. CDR1 is LNHDA and CDR2 is SQIVND in the germline V gene (reference sequence). CDR3 residues: CASSTYAGVNYGYTF. DNA of the CDR3: TGTGCCAGTAGTACCTACGCAGGCGTCAACTATGGCTACACCTTC.

This clone has a handful of counts. Other DNA sequences of this sample code for an identical CDR3. CDR3 nucleotide sequence: TGTGCCAGCAGCGCAGGGACAGGCGACGGCTACACCTTC. The encoded protein is CASSAGTGDGYTF. The chain links TRBV7-2 to TRBJ1-2; the match to TRBD1 covers 8 bases. CDR3 size: 13 residues. After removal of 5 bases from V and 8 bases from J, the junction contained 7 bases not matched to a gene. CDR1 is SGHTA and CDR2 is FQGNSA in the germline V gene.

The chain combines TRBV27 with TRBJ2-7, with 10 bases fitting TRBD2. The CDR3 spans 14 residues. Germline V lookup: CDR1 MNHEY, CDR2 SMNVEV (reference sequence). With 3 bases clipped from V and 5 bases from J, the junction kept 4 bases outside the gene matches. The CDR3 loop is CASSFQREGHEQYF. In nucleotides, the CDR3 is TGTGCCAGCAGTTTTCAGCGGGAGGGCCACGAGCAGTACTTC.

The rearrangement links TRBV24-1 to TRBJ2-7; D perhaps matches TRBD1 (6 bases). The length of the CDR3 is 15 residues. The germline V gene encodes CDR1 KGHDR and CDR2 SFDVKD. The V and J ends lost 5 bases and 3 bases respectively, with 16 bases between them. CDR3 sequence: CATSVLPGQSYEQYF. For the CDR3, the DNA is TGTGCCACCAGTGTTCTTCCGGGACAAAGCTACGAGCAGTACTTC.

The rearrangement uses TRBV30 and TRBJ2-3; possible D gene TRBD1, 6 bases. The V end was cut by 4 bases, the J end by 5 bases, with 10 bases between. This CDR3 has 12 residues. Germline CDR1 is GTSNPN and CDR2 is SVGIG (reference sequence). CDR3 region: CAWNPGVDTQYF. The CDR3 DNA is TGTGCCTGGAATCCAGGGGTAGATACGCAGTATTTT.

The chain uses TRBV11-3 and TRBJ2-5, with 9 bases aligning to TRBD2. Germline V lookup: CDR1 SGHNT, CDR2 YENEEA. Trimming at V came to 3 bases and at J to 3 bases, leaving 2 bases not matched to a gene. There are 14 residues in the CDR3. CDR3 residues: CASSFLAGEETQYF. CDR3 sequence (DNA): TGTGCCAGCAGCTTCTTAGCGGGAGAAGAGACCCAGTACTTC.

The chain carries TRBV12-3 or TRBV12-4 and TRBJ1-1; 8 positions agree with TRBD1. V trimming: 5 bases; J trimming: 7 bases; junction bases outside the gene matches: 3. The CDR3 runs 12 residues. CDR3 loop: CASSQGAVEAFF. DNA of the CDR3: TGTGCCAGCAGTCAGGGGGCTGTTGAAGCTTTCTTT.